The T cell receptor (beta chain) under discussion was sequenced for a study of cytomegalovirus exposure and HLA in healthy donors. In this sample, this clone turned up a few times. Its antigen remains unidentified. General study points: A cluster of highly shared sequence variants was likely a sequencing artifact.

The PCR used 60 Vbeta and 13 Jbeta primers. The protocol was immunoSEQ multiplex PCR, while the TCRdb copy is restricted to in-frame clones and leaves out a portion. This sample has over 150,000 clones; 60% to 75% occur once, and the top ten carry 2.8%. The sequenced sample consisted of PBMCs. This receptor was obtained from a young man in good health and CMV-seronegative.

CDR3 region: CASSVDGAVQPQHF. DNA of the CDR3: TGTGCCAGCAGTGTAGACGGTGCGGTGCAGCCCCAGCATTTT. V and J are TRBV6-1 and TRBJ1-5; D unresolved. The CDR3 extends over 14 amino acids. Germline CDR1 reads MNHNS; CDR2 reads SASEGT. Trimming stripped 4 bases from V and 7 bases from J, with 14 bases between.